The clone carrying this TCR beta chain was counted only a few times. What it binds is not known. The data are from a study of T cell repertoires in cytomegalovirus infection. Study in general: Well-studied HLA-B-restricted epitopes and recently identified HLA-C-restricted epitopes of CMV were both used in the study. It was the public TCR beta signatures that indicated both CMV infection and matching HLA type. Points from the study as a whole: HLA-C-restricted CMV-specific TCR beta clonotypes were dominant in the ex vivo response. Summed public TCR beta family frequency identified CMV carriers bearing the relevant HLA.

TCRdb used MiXCR to reprocess the reads, holding one entry per CDR3 protein. The profile shows about 220,000 distinct CDR3 sequences, around 35% of them singletons. The specimen comprised CD8+ T cells from cultured PBMCs, sampled from culture after CMV antigen stimulation. This clonotype originated in a human donor in good health (CMV status not recorded). Some clones in this sample may be carry-over from other donors' samples.

Written as DNA, the CDR3 is TGTGCCAGCAGCTTAGGGGGGGACAGGGGGCAGTATGCTTTCTTT. Protein product: CASSLGGDRGQYAFF. This rearrangement joins TRBV7-6 to TRBJ1-1; 12 bases map to TRBD1. CDR3 length: 15 amino acids. The germline gives CDR1 SGHVS, CDR2 FNYEAQ. V lost 1 base to trimming and J lost 11 bases; unmatched junction nucleotides: 8.